Listed here is a single T cell receptor beta chain. This clone was found a few times. This receptor's antigen is unknown. It has no much larger one-base neighbor in the sample; base qualities were not kept. The record originates from a study of beta chain features in type 1 diabetes listed by TCRdb under 2018. Regarding the research as a whole: No differences in mean age, gender distribution, total cell number or subset yield were found between patients and healthy donors. A total of about 110 million sorted cells were examined across all samples, and the number of cells per subset was strongly correlated with RNA yield. Regulatory and stem cell-like memory subsets were obtained from only 8 patients and roughly eight healthy donors, while naive and central memory subsets were obtained from all 30 or so donors. The study compared TCRB repertoires of sorted circulating CD4+ T cell subsets between recently diagnosed type 1 diabetes patients and matched healthy donors. The study at large found these results: Shorter templates might have been favored by PCR, but patient and control samples were amplified and corrected together, so both groups would have been affected equally by any skew. Type 1 diabetes patients showed a moderate but significant shortening of TCRB CDR3 length in all four CD4+ subsets. Because small numbers of individuals were included in the HLA sub-analyses, any influence of HLA type on TCRB rearrangement was left unresolved. At VDJ recombination sites, patients with type 1 diabetes made fewer insertions and deleted more nucleotides, a pattern implying thymic rearrangement abnormalities. Naive, central memory and regulatory TCRB repertoires appeared to be more alike among patients than among healthy donors. Because cDNA was sequenced instead of genomic DNA, highly expressing activated cells could be over-represented, though the groups showed no difference in activation or CD3 levels.

The entire isolated RNA was reverse transcribed using the High Capacity cDNA Reverse Transcription Kit, and thus expressed TCRB transcripts were sequenced. Deep immunoSEQ sequencing was applied to naive, central memory and regulatory T cell samples, giving an average of about 3.7 million total reads per sample. After sorted cells were lysed in RLT buffer, RNA was extracted with DNase-treated RNeasy Micro or Mini kits, with the choice depending on cell number. Each cell subset was processed separately to prevent cross-contamination, with patient and healthy donor samples processed together. The immunoSEQ multiplex PCR was used to amplify TCRB sequences from cDNA, generating 87-bp fragments that spanned the CDR3 region. Sequencing of the amplicons was performed on the Illumina HiSeq platform. For the original study's pipeline: PCR bias was computationally corrected using synthetic template baselines, reads within Hamming distance 2 were collapsed, and singletons that could not be merged were discarded. Reads were aligned against IMGT so that V, D and J genes, CDR3 length and insertions or deletions at six rearrangement sites could be assigned. Within each subset, clonotype counts were normalized to the number of sorted cells before true diversity and Gini coefficients were calculated with the tcR R package. Repertoire sharing was quantified using the overlap coefficient calculated on TCRB nucleotide sequences. The clones in this table, taken by TCRdb from immuneACCESS, are in-frame only. Not every clone is retained; where verified, under half of the shortfall comes from an unresolved V gene, and the cause of the rest is unknown. Clonal size and the V and J genes are those of that table, whereas D and trimming came from the DNA. Here the sample has hundreds of thousands of clones; around 15% occur a single time. 6.7% of the sample goes to the ten largest clones.

The CDR3 sequence holds 13 residues, the cysteine and phenylalanine included. Here the CDR3 DNA is all that survives: 39 bases in frame from base 1. V is clipped by 8 bases and J by 0 bases, and the sequence between their germline boundaries is 11 bases long. Looking up the germline V gene (reference sequence) yields CDR1 MNHEY and CDR2 SMNVEV. From each donor, a single peripheral blood sample of around 120 mL on average was drawn into heparinised tubes. Naive, central memory, regulatory and stem cell-like memory CD4+ T cells were sorted on a BD FACSAria II using a panel including CD45RO, CCR7, CD25, CD127, CD95 and CD27. A purity above 98% was achieved for all sorted populations. Right away, PBMCs were isolated by Lymphoprep density gradient centrifugation and were stained directly, with no culture step. To minimize batch effects, samples were stained and sorted in pairs, one healthy donor with one patient per experiment.

This chain is built from TRBV27 and TRBJ2-7; no D segment can be confidently identified. The sequence was collected from a man under 40 in good health. Material: central memory CD4+ T cells from blood. The sequence in DNA is TGTGCCAGCGGCCGTCTCAGCTCCTACGAGCAGTACTTC. Its translation is CASGRLSSYEQYF.